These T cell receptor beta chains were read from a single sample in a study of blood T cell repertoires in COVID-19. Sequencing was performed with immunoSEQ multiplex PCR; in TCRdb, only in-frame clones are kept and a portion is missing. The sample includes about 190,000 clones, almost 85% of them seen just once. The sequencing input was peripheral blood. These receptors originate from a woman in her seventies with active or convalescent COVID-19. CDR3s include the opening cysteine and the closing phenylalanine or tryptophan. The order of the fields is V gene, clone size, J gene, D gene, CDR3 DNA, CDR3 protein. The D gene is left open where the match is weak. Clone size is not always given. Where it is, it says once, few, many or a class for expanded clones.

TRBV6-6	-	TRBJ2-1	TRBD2	TGTGCCAGCAGTTTAGCGGGACCAACCTACAATGAGCAGTTCTTC	CASSLAGPTYNEQFF
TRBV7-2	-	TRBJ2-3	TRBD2	TGTGCCAGCAGACCATCCCCTTTAGCGGGACGGGTCGATACGCAGTATTTT	CASRPSPLAGRVDTQYF
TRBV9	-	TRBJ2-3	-	TGTGCCAGCAGCGCGGCGGGATACCCCACAGATACGCAGTATTTT	CASSAAGYPTDTQYF
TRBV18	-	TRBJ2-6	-	TGTGCCAGCTCACCACTGGGGGCAGCTGGGGCCAACGTCCTGACTTTC	CASSPLGAAGANVLTF
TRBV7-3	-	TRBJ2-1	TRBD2	TGTGCCAGCAGCTTGATTAGCGGGAGGTACAATGAGCAGTTCTTC	CASSLISGRYNEQFF
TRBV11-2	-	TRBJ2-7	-	TGTGCCAGCAGCGATCCCCGGCGGGAGAGGGGGGGAAGCTCCTACGAGCAGTACTTC	CASSDPRRERGGSSYEQYF
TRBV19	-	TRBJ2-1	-	TGTGCCAGTAGTCTCCGGGACTTTCCCTACAATGAGCAGTTCTTC	CASSLRDFPYNEQFF
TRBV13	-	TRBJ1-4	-	TGTGCCAGCAGCTTCTCCGGGAAACTGTTTTTT	CASSFSGKLFF
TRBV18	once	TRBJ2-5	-	TGTGCCAGCTCACCGGGCCGTGAGACCCAGTACTTC	CASSPGRETQYF
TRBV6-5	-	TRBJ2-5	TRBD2	TGTGCCAGCAGGGCTAGCGGGATAGGAGAGACCCAGTACTTC	CASRASGIGETQYF
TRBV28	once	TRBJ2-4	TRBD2	TGTGCCAGCAGTTTATGGCGCGAGGGCGGGAGCATTCAGTACTTC	CASSLWREGGSIQYF
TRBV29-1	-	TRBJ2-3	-	TGCAGCGTCGTGGGTAGTGAGGGCTCCACAGATACGCAGTATTTT	CSVVGSEGSTDTQYF
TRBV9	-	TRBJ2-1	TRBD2	TGTGCCAGCAGCGTTCTAGCGGGTGCCTACAATGAGCAGTTCTTC	CASSVLAGAYNEQFF
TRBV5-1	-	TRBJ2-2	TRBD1	TGCGCCAGCAGCTCGACAGGGTTTAACACCGGGGAGCTGTTTTTT	CASSSTGFNTGELFF
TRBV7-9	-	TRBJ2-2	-	TGTGCCAGCAGCTTAGGTTCAGGTTTTTACACCGGGGAGCTGTTTTTT	CASSLGSGFYTGELFF
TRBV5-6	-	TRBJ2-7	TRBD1	TGTGCCAGCAGCTTGGTGGGGGCAGGGGGCAACGAGCAGTACTTC	CASSLVGAGGNEQYF
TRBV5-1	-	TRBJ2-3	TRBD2	TGCGCCAGCTACGGCGGGAGTCTTACCCTCACAGATACGCAGTATTTT	CASYGGSLTLTDTQYF
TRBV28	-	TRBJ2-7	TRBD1	TGTGCCAGCAGTTCCGGGGTCGGGACAGGCTTTCACGAGCAGTACTTC	CASSSGVGTGFHEQYF
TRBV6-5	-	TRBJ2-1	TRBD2	TGTGCCAGCAGGACTAGCGGGGGCAATGAGCAGTTCTTC	CASRTSGGNEQFF
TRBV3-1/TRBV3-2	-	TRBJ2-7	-	TGTGCCAGCAGTTTAGACTACGAGCAGTACTTC	CASSLDYEQYF
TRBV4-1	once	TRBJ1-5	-	TGCGCCAGCAGCCCCGATATCGGACTTCCCCCGCATTTT	CASSPDIGLPPHF
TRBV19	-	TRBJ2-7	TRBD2	TGTGCCAGTAGTTTATCCAGCGGGAGCCTCTACGAGCAGTACTTC	CASSLSSGSLYEQYF
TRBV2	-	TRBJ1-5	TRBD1	TGTGCCAGCAGTTCAGGGGGCGCCGGACAGCCCCAGCATTTT	CASSSGGAGQPQHF
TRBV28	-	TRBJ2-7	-	TGTGCCAGTCGGGCCGGGGGGACAGGAGTTCACGAGCAGTACTTC	CASRAGGTGVHEQYF
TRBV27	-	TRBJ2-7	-	TGTGCCAGCAGTTTAAGGGACAACTACGAGCAGTACTTC	CASSLRDNYEQYF
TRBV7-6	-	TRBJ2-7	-	TGTGCCAGCAGCTATGGCCAAGGGGTCCCCTACGAGCAGTACTTC	CASSYGQGVPYEQYF
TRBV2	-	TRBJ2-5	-	TGTGCCAGCAGATCTATAGAGACCCAGTACTTC	CASRSIETQYF
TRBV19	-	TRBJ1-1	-	TGTGCCAGTAGTAATTCGCGGGGTGCGAACACTGAAGCTTTCTTT	CASSNSRGANTEAFF
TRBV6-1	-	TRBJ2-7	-	TGTGCCAGCAGTGATCCCCTCACTGAGCGGTCCTACTCCTACGAGCAGTACTTC	CASSDPLTERSYSYEQYF
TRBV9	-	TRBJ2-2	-	TGTGCCAGCAGCGTAGTCGCGGGCCCGAACACCGGGGAGCTGTTTTTT	CASSVVAGPNTGELFF
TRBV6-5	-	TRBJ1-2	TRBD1	TGTGCCAGCAGACACAGGGGGCGCGATGGCTACACCTTC	CASRHRGRDGYTF
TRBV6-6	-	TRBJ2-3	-	TGTGCCAGCAGTCAATCCCCGGGTAGCACAGATACGCAGTATTTT	CASSQSPGSTDTQYF
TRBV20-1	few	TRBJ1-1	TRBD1	TGCAGTGCTAGTAAGGGGGCGGACACTGAAGCTTTCTTT	CSASKGADTEAFF
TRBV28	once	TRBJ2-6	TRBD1	TGTGCCAGCACCCCCAGGGGGCGCCGGGCCAACGTCCTGACTTTC	CASTPRGRRANVLTF
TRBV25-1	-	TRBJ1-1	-	TGTGCCAGCAGTGTAATCACAGGGTTCGGGTTCACTGAAGCTTTCTTT	CASSVITGFGFTEAFF
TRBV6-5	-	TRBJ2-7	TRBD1	TGTGCCAGCAGTCGACAGGGACACTACGAGCAGTACTTC	CASSRQGHYEQYF
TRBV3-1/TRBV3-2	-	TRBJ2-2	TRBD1	TGTGCCAGCAGCCAAGATTCAACAGGGGGCACCGGGGAGCTGTTTTTT	CASSQDSTGGTGELFF
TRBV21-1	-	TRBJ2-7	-	TGTGCCAGCAGCAACGGGACAGCTTTATCCTACGAGCAGTACTTC	CASSNGTALSYEQYF
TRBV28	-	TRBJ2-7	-	TGTGCCAGCAGTGACCACAGGTACTACGAGCAGTACTTC	CASSDHRYYEQYF
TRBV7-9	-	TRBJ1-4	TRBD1	TGTGCCAGCAGCCCCACAGGGGGACGAGGCGGAGACACTGAAAAACTGTTTTTT	CASSPTGGRGGDTEKLFF
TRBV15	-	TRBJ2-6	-	TGTGCCACCAGCCTGAAGGGGGTCGGGGCCAACGTCCTGACTTTC	CATSLKGVGANVLTF
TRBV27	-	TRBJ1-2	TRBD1	TGTGCCAGCAGTGATGGGACAGGGGAGTTCTATGGCTACACCTTC	CASSDGTGEFYGYTF
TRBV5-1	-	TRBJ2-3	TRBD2	TGCGCCAGCAGCTATACTAGCGGCAACACAGATACGCAGTATTTT	CASSYTSGNTDTQYF
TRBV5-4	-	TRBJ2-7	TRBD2	TGTGCCAGCAGCTCGGGGACTAGCATCCCCTCCTACGAGCAGTACTTC	CASSSGTSIPSYEQYF
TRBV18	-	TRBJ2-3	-	TGTGCCAGCAGCCCCCGGGGGGCAGGCGCTGATACGCAGTATTTT	CASSPRGAGADTQYF
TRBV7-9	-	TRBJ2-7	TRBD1	TGTGCCAGCAGCCGTATGGGCCGGGACAGGCGGACTCGGGAGCAGTACTTC	CASSRMGRDRRTREQYF
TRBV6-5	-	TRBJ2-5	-	TGTGCCAGCAGTTACTCGTGGGGGCTAGGGGGGACCCAGTACTTC	CASSYSWGLGGTQYF
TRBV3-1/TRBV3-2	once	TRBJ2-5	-	TGTGCCAGCAGGGCCGGGGAGACCCAGTACTTC	CASRAGETQYF
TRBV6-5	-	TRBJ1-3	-	TGTGCCAGCAGTTACTCCCAGGGGCCTGGAAACACCATATATTTT	CASSYSQGPGNTIYF
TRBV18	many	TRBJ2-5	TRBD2	TGTGCCAGCTCACCAGTTCTTAGCGGGCTAGCGGGAGATGCGGAGACCCAGTACTTC	CASSPVLSGLAGDAETQYF
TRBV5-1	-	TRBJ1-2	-	TGCGCCAGCAGCTTGGTAGCAGGGATCACCTATGGCTACACCTTC	CASSLVAGITYGYTF